Here is one T cell receptor (beta chain) with its context. The antigen is unknown. A process of 5'RACE template switching, which added a universal primer site and UMIs, was used to make TCR cDNA. TCRdb reanalysed the 5' RACE reads using MiXCR and keeps one entry per CDR3 protein. Here the sample spans some 120,000 distinct CDR3 sequences, approximately 9% being singletons. The data derive from a study of T cells after yellow fever vaccination. CDR1 is SEHNR and CDR2 is FQNEAQ in the germline V gene (reference sequence). The V and J ends lost 4 bases and 1 base respectively, with 22 bases between them. The CDR3 consists of 18 residues. The study, taken as a whole, reports: The secondary T-cell response peaked on day 5, not day 15, but was weaker.

The specimen was CD8+ T cells sorted from PBMCs, collected on the day of the yellow fever booster vaccination. The chain links TRBV7-9 to TRBJ1-1; maybe TRBD1 (5 bases). The receptor's source is a young man who received the YFV17D yellow fever vaccine. CDR3 DNA sequence: TGTGCCAGCAGCTCCGTCCGGGGCGGGGGATTAAAGAACACTGAAGCTTTCTTT. Translated, it gives CASSSVRGGGLKNTEAFF. The complete variable domain, with remaining parts taken from reference TRBV7-9 and TRBJ1-1, reads DTGVSQNPRHKITKRGQNVTFRCDPISEHNRLYWYRQTLGQGPEFLTYFQNEAQLEKSRLLSDRFSAERPKGSFSTLEIQRTEQGDSAMYLCASSSVRGGGLKNTEAFFGQGTRLTVV.